The 13 T cell receptor beta chains below all came from one sample that was sequenced in a study of low-dose radiotherapy and immunotherapy resistance in tumors. TRAV- and TRBV-specific primers primed first-strand cDNA, covering alpha and beta chains. It was with a constant-region primer and a V-primer adapter that TCRs were amplified over 20 PCR cycles. A single record per CDR3 protein comes from TCRdb applying MiXCR to the reads. The table includes around 18,000 distinct CDR3 sequences, around 67% detected once. The receptor source for this set is a human donor with advanced metastatic prostate, ovarian, gallbladder or colorectal cancer (not recorded which). This table probably holds off-target reads from a library built for another chain.

The V and J genes are TRBV28 and TRBJ2-7; a possible D gene is TRBD1 (5 bases). CDR1 and CDR2 from the germline V gene are MDHEN and SYDVKM. Trimming pared 8 bases from V and 6 bases from J, leaving 14 bases between. The CDR3 loop spans 12 amino acids. The chain's CDR3 is CASRSSRGEQYF. CDR3 nucleotide sequence: TGTGCCAGCCGAAGCTCAAGGGGCGAGCAGTACTTC. The complete variable domain, with remaining parts taken from reference TRBV28 and TRBJ2-7, reads DVKVTQSSRYLVKRTGEKVFLECVQDMDHENMFWYRQDPGLGLRLIYFSYDVKMKEKGDIPEGYSVSREKKERFSLILESASTNQTSMYLCASRSSRGEQYFGPGTRLTVT.

The rearrangement links TRBV6-5 to TRBJ1-2; D is ambiguous. Per the germline V gene, CDR1 is MNHEY and CDR2 is SVGAGI. The CDR3 is made up of 14 amino acids. V was trimmed by 4 bases and J by 4 bases, leaving 13 bases between them. The CDR3 reads CASSSRNRSYGYTF. DNA of the CDR3: TGTGCCAGCAGTTCCCGAAACAGAAGCTATGGCTACACCTTC.

The J gene is TRBJ2-7, the V gene TRBV6-8; maybe TRBD1 (6 bases). The CDR3 is made up of 13 amino acids. Germline loops: CDR1 MNHGY, CDR2 SAAAGT. V lost 6 bases and J lost 2, with 11 bases in between. The CDR3 is CASRKQGPYEQYF. DNA of the CDR3: TGTGCCAGCAGGAAACAGGGACCCTACGAGCAGTACTTC.

This clonotype occurred a few times. The chain couples TRBV6-2 or TRBV6-3 to TRBJ1-1; D uncertain. V was cut by 6 bases and J by 1 base, with 9 bases left in between. Germline lookup yields CDR1 MNHEY and CDR2 SVGEGT. The CDR3 spans 13 residues. The DNA of the CDR3 is TGTGCCAGCAGACCCGACGGGAACACTGAAGCTTTCTTT. Translation gives CASRPDGNTEAFF.

The CDR3 nucleotides are TGTGCCAGCAGTTTTGGGGGGAGCCTTGACAATGAGCAGTTCTTC. Residues: CASSFGGSLDNEQFF. V and J are TRBV6-1 and TRBJ2-1, with TRBD2 as a possible D gene (6 bases). V shed 5 bases and J shed 5 bases, with 16 bases lying between them. The CDR3 sequence is 15 residues long. Germline V CDR1 and CDR2: MNHNS, SASEGT.

This clonotype showed up just once. Here the CDR3 reads CAISAGSSYNEQFF. The DNA for the CDR3 is TGTGCCATCAGTGCCGGGAGCTCCTACAATGAGCAGTTCTTC. V is TRBV10-3 and J is TRBJ2-1, with D possibly matching TRBD2 (6 bases). Germline CDR1 is ENHRY and CDR2 is SYGVKD. V lost 4 bases and J 0 bases, leaving 7 bases between the germline ends. The CDR3 runs 14 residues.

The chain links TRBV20-1 to TRBJ2-5; 7 bases match TRBD2. Per the germline V gene, CDR1 is DFQATT and CDR2 is SNEGSKA (reference sequence). V was clipped by 2 bases and J by 1 base; unmatched bases: 1. The CDR3 spans 13 residues. DNA for the CDR3: TGCAGTGCTAGAACGGGGGGCCAAGAGACCCAGTACTTC. Protein sequence: CSARTGGQETQYF.

The chain is built from TRBV7-9 and TRBJ2-5; 10 nucleotides line up with TRBD2. V was pared by 1 base and J by 9 bases, with 5 bases of the junction left unmatched. Germline V gene sequence: CDR1 SEHNR, CDR2 FQNEAQ (reference sequence). This CDR3 spans 14 amino acids. CDR3 amino acids: CASSLVLAGEAQYF. CDR3 DNA sequence: TGTGCCAGCAGCTTAGTCCTAGCGGGGGAGGCCCAGTACTTC.

This chain connects TRBV29-1 to TRBJ2-2; a possible D gene is TRBD1 (5 bases). The germline gives CDR1 SQVTM, CDR2 ANQGSEA. This CDR3 contains 12 residues. V was trimmed by 7 bases and J by 5 bases, leaving 11 bases between them. This chain's CDR3 is CSAHRMTGELFF. The CDR3 nucleotides read TGCAGCGCACACAGGATGACCGGGGAGCTGTTTTTT.

The table lists this clonotype with a few counts. The rearrangement uses TRBV5-1 and TRBJ1-1; D remains ambiguous. CDR1 is SGHRS and CDR2 is YFSETQ in the germline V gene. This CDR3 is 12 amino acids long. The ends were cut back, 4 bases at V and 5 bases at J, with 9 bases in the middle. CDR3 sequence: CASSLDGTEAFF. The CDR3 DNA follows: TGCGCCAGCAGCCTCGATGGAACTGAAGCTTTCTTT.

The chain is built from TRBV11-2 and TRBJ2-7; D is perhaps TRBD1 (5 bases). Germline CDR1 and CDR2: SGHAT and FQNNGV. V gave up 6 bases and J gave up 3 bases, with 15 bases separating them. The CDR3 is 14 amino acids. In nucleotides, the CDR3 is TGTGCCAGCAGTACAGCCCCCAGGGTCTACGAGCAGTACTTC. It specifies CASSTAPRVYEQYF.

Note on this clonotype: At one boundary the junction diverges from the germline segment, which might be a read error. This rearrangement joins TRBV6-4 to TRBJ2-3; D is possibly TRBD2 (5 bases). Per the germline V gene, CDR1 is MRHNA and CDR2 is SNTAGT. The CDR3 contains 16 residues. CDR3 sequence: CASSYSKRTSTDTQYF. The CDR3 nucleotides are TGTGCCAGCAGTTACTCGAAACGGACTAGCACAGATACGCAGTATTTT.

This clonotype was recorded a few times. The gene calls are TRBV6-1 and TRBJ2-5; D is possibly TRBD2 (7 bases). This CDR3 contains 14 residues. Germline V gene sequence: CDR1 MNHNS, CDR2 SASEGT. V lost 1 base, J lost 4 bases, and 10 bases lay in between. The CDR3 DNA is TGTGCCAGCAGTGAAGTGGGAGGGGGAGAGACCCAGTACTTC. As protein: CASSEVGGGETQYF.